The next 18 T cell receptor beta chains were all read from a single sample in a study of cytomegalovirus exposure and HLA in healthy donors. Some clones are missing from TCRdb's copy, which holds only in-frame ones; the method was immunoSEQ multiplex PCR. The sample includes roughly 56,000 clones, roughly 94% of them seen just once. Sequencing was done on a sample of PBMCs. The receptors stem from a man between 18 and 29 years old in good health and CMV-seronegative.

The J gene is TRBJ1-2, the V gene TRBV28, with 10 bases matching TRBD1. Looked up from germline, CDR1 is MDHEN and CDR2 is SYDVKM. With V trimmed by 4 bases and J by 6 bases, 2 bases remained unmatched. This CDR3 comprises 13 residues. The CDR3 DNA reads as TGTGCCAGCAGTTCCGGGACAGGGGATGGCTACACCTTC. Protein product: CASSSGTGDGYTF.

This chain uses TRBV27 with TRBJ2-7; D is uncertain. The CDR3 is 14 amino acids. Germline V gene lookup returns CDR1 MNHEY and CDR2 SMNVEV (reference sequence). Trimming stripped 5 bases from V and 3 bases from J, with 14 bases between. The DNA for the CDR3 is TGTGCCAGCAGTCCCACCGAAAAACACTACGAGCAGTACTTC. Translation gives CASSPTEKHYEQYF.

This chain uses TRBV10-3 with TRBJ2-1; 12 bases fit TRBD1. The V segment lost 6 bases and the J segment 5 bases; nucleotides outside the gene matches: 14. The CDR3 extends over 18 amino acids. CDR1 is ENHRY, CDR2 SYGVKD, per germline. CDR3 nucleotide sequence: TGTGCCATCAGCCCGGGACAGGGGGCGGGGGGAGGGCACAATGAGCAGTTCTTC. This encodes CAISPGQGAGGGHNEQFF.

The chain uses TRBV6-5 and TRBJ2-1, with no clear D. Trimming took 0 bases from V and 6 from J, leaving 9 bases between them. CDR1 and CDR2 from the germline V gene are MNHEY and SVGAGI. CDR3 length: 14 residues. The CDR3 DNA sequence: TGTGCCAGCAGTTACTCGAGAGGCTCCAATGAGCAGTTCTTC. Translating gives CASSYSRGSNEQFF.

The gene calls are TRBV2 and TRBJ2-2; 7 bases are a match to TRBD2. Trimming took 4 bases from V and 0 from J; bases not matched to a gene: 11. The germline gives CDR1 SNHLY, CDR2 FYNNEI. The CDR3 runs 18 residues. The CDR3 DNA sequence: TGTGCCAGCAGTGGTCGGGCTAGCGGACCCGCGAACACCGGGGAGCTGTTTTTT. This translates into CASSGRASGPANTGELFF.

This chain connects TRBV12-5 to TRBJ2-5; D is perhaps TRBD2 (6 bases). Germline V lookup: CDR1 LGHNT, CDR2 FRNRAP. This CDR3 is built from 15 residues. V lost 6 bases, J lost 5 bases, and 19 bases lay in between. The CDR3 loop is CASGTGRDSGETQYF. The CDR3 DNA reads TGTGCTAGTGGAACCGGTCGGGACTCAGGGGAGACCCAGTACTTC.

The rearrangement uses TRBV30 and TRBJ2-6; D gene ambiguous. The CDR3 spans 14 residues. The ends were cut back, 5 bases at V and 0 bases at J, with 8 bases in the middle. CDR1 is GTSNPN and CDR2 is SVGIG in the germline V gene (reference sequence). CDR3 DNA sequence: TGTGCCTGGGAGGCGTACTCTGGGGCCAACGTCCTGACTTTC. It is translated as CAWEAYSGANVLTF.

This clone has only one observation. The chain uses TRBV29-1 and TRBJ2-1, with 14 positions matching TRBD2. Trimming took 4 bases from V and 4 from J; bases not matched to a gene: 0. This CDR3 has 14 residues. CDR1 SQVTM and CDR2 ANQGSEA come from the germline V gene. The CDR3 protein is CSVGLAGGYNEQFF. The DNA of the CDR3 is TGCAGCGTTGGACTAGCGGGAGGGTACAATGAGCAGTTCTTC.

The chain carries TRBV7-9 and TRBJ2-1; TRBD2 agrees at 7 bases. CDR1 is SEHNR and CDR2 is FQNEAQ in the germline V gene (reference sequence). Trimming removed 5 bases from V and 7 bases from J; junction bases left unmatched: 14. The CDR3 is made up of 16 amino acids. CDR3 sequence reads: CASSPEGRESMNEQFF. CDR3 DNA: TGTGCCAGCAGCCCTGAAGGGCGGGAGAGTATGAATGAGCAGTTCTTC. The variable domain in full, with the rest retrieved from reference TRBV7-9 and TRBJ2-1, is DTGVSQNPRHKITKRGQNVTFRCDPISEHNRLYWYRQTLGQGPEFLTYFQNEAQLEKSRLLSDRFSAERPKGSFSTLEIQRTEQGDSAMYLCASSPEGRESMNEQFFGPGTRLTVL.

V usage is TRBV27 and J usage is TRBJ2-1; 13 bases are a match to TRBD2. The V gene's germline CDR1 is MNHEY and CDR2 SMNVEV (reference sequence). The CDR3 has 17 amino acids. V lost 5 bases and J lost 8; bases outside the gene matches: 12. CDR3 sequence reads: CASSLPQLAGGGYEQFF. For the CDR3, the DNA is TGTGCCAGCAGTCTCCCCCAACTAGCGGGAGGGGGCTATGAGCAGTTCTTC.

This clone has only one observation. CDR3 sequence (DNA): TGTGCCAGCAGTAAACGACAGGAGCTGAACACTGAAGCTTTCTTT. Protein: CASSKRQELNTEAFF. This chain joins TRBV2 and TRBJ1-1; perhaps TRBD1 as D (6 bases). V lost 5 bases and J 0 bases, leaving 13 bases between the germline ends. The germline gives CDR1 SNHLY, CDR2 FYNNEI. This CDR3 comprises 15 residues.

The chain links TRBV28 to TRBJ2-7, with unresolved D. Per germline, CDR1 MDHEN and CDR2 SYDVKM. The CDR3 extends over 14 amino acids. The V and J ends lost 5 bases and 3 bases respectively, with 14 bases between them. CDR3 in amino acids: CASSVSGSGYEQYF. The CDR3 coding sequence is TGTGCCAGCAGTGTGTCAGGATCTGGCTACGAGCAGTACTTC.

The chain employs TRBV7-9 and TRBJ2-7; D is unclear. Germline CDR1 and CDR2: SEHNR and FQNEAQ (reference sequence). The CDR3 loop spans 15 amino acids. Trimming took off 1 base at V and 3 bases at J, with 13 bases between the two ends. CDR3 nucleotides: TGTGCCAGCAGCTTAGGGGCGCAAACCATCTACGAGCAGTACTTC. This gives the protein CASSLGAQTIYEQYF.

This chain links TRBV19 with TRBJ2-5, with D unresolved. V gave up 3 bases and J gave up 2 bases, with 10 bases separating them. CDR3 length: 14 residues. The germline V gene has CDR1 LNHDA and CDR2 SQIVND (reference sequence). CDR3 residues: CASSMMAAQETQYF. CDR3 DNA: TGTGCCAGTAGTATGATGGCGGCTCAAGAGACCCAGTACTTC.

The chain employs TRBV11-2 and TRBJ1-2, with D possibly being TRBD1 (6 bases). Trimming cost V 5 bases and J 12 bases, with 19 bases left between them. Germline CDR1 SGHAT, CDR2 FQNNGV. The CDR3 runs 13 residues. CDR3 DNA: TGTGCCAGCAGCCCTGGCGCAGGGGCATTAAACACCTTC. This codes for CASSPGAGALNTF.

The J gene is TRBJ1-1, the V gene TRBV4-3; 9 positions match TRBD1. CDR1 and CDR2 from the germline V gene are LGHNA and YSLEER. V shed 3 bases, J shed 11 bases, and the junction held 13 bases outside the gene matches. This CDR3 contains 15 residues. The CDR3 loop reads CASSHIPGQGNFAFF. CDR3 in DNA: TGCGCCAGCAGCCATATTCCGGGACAGGGTAATTTCGCTTTCTTT.

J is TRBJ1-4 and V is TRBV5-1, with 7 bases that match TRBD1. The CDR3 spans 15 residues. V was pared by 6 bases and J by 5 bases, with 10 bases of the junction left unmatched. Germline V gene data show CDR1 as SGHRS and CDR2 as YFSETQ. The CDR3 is CASTLTTGHNEKLFF. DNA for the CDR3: TGCGCCAGCACCCTAACGACAGGGCACAATGAAAAACTGTTTTTT.

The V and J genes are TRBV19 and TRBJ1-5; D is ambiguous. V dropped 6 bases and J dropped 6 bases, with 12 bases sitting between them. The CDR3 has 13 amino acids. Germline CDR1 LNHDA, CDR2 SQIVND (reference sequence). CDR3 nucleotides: TGTGCCAGTAGCCCAGAAAAAAGTCAGCCCCAGCATTTT. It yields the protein CASSPEKSQPQHF.